These 3 T cell receptor beta chains were sequenced from one sample in a study of CXCR3-negative and CXCR3-positive naive CD8 T cells. The libraries of TRB cDNA were prepared using 5' RACE with UMI labels. TCRdb reprocessed the 5' RACE reads and stores each CDR3 protein as one record, lacking DNA. Its table records roughly 70,000 distinct CDR3 sequences. The sample was naive CXCR3- CD8+ T cells from blood. Subset reported: CD45RO-CCR7+CD27+CD95- naive CD8+ T cells lacking CXCR3 (TNR3-). These receptors originate from a human donor in good health. Some clones in this sample may be carry-over from other donors' samples.

CDR3 protein: CASSLLSRDLYEQYF. The genes are TRBV7-2 and TRBJ2-7. Per germline, CDR1 SGHTA and CDR2 FQGNSA. This CDR3 region has 15 residues.

The V call is TRBV12-3 or TRBV12-4, the J call TRBJ1-2. The CDR3 spans 15 residues. The CDR3 reads CASSLVGWANYGYTF.

V gene TRBV7-6 combines with J gene TRBJ2-1; TCRdb reports TRBD1, a call that lacks DNA to check it against. The germline gives CDR1 SGHVS, CDR2 FNYEAQ. The CDR3 runs 16 residues. The CDR3 here is CASSLRQGPSYNEQFF.